This T cell receptor (beta chain) was sequenced in a study of OX40 agonist ivuxolimab in advanced cancers. Study-level background: Participants could have had prior anti-PD-1, anti-PD-L1 or anti-CTLA-4 therapy, and around 43% had some.

Produced via immunoSEQ multiplex PCR; TCRdb's table is partial and in-frame only. The table has about 50,000 clones, 70% to 90% seen once; the top ten hold around 0.64%. Whole-study findings and limits: Expanded clones were, on average, more numerous among CD8+ T cells than CD4+. Near-lowest levels of clonal expansion characterized partial responders at 0.1-3.0 mg/kg.

This CDR3 region has 18 residues. V lost 3 bases and J lost 0, with 20 bases in between. Germline V lookup: CDR1 KGHSH, CDR2 LQKENI. Concerning this clone: Antigen unknown.

This specimen was CD4+ or CD8+ T cells sorted from blood, taken in a trial of the OX40 agonist ivuxolimab. This clonotype was sampled from an adult with an advanced solid tumor such as melanoma, head and neck, liver or kidney cancer. The chain uses TRBV18 and TRBJ1-1; the D gene is possibly TRBD1 (6 bases). The DNA of the CDR3 is TGTGCCAGCTCACCCCTGGCTCTTCGCGGGACATTGAACACTGAAGCTTTCTTT. It specifies CASSPLALRGTLNTEAFF.